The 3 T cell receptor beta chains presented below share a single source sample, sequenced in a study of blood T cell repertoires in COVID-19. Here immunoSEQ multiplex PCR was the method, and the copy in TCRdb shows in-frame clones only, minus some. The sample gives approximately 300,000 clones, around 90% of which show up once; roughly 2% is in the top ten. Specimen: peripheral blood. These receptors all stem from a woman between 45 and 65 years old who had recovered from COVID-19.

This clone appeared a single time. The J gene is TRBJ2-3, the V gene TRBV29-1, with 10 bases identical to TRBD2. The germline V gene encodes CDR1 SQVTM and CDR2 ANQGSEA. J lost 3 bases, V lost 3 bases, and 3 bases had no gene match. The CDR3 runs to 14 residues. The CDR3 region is CSVDTSGKTDTQYF. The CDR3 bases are TGCAGCGTTGATACTAGCGGGAAGACAGATACGCAGTATTTT.

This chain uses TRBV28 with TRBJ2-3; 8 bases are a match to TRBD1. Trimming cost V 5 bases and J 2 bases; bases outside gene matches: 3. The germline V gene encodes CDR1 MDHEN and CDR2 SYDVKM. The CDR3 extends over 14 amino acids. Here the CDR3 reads CASSRQGATDTQYF. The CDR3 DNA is TGTGCCAGCAGTCGGCAGGGGGCCACAGATACGCAGTATTTT.

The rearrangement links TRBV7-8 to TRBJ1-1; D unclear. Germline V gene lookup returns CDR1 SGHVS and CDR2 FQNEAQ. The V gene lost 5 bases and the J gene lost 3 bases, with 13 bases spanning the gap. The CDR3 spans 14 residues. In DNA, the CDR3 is TGTGCCAGCAGCCGACGACAAGCCGACACTGAAGCTTTCTTT. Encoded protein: CASSRRQADTEAFF.